This entry lists 13 T cell receptor beta chains sequenced from one sample in a study of blood T cell repertoires in COVID-19. TCRdb's copy holds only in-frame clones and misses some; the assay was immunoSEQ multiplex PCR. Among 190,000 or so clones listed, nearly 90% were seen once. The sequenced material came from peripheral blood. All receptors come from a man in his fifties with acute or convalescent COVID-19.

The V gene is TRBV2, the J gene TRBJ2-7; the match to TRBD2 covers 10 bases. J was trimmed by 4 bases and V by 4 bases; bases with no gene match: 10. The CDR3 runs 16 residues. From germline, CDR1 is SNHLY and CDR2 FYNNEI. For the CDR3, the DNA is TGTGCCAGCAGTGCGGCTAGCGGGAGCCTGGCTTACGAGCAGTACTTC. It encodes CASSAASGSLAYEQYF. The entire variable domain, with the rest obtained from reference TRBV2 and TRBJ2-7, is as follows: EPEVTQTPSHQVTQMGQEVILRCVPISNHLYFYWYRQILGQKVEFLVSFYNNEISEKSEIFDDQFSVERPDGSNFTLKIRSTKLEDSAMYFCASSAASGSLAYEQYFGPGTRLTVT.

V usage is TRBV24-1 and J usage is TRBJ2-3, with 7 bases aligning to TRBD2. The J segment lost 0 bases and the V segment lost 1 base, leaving 3 bases of the junction unmatched. Germline V CDR1 and CDR2: KGHDR, SFDVKD. The CDR3 contains 16 residues. Here the CDR3 reads CATSDLSGTSTDTQYF. The CDR3 DNA follows: TGTGCCACCAGTGATTTAAGCGGGACTAGCACAGATACGCAGTATTTT.

The chain has TRBV3-1 (or the pseudogene TRBV3-2) and TRBJ1-2, with 10 nucleotides matching TRBD1. V gave up 9 bases and J gave up 1 base; unmatched junction bases: 5. This CDR3 is built from 14 residues. Germline lookup yields CDR1 LGHDT and CDR2 YNNKEL (reference sequence). The CDR3 DNA reads as TGTGCCAGTCTAGGGACAGGGGTTAACTATGGCTACACCTTC. It specifies CASLGTGVNYGYTF.

The rearrangement joins TRBV18 to TRBJ1-2; D is uncertain. The CDR3 sequence is 14 residues long. From germline, CDR1 is KGHSH and CDR2 LQKENI. The V gene lost 6 bases and the J gene lost 8 bases, with 19 bases spanning the gap. The DNA of the CDR3 is TGTGCCAGCTCCCCCTACGCGAGGGCCGAGGGCTACACCTTC. Its protein product is CASSPYARAEGYTF.

The chain recombines TRBV3-1 (or the pseudogene TRBV3-2) with TRBJ1-3; weak D call: TRBD1 (5 bases). The CDR3 consists of 15 residues. Germline V CDR1 and CDR2: LGHDT, YNNKEL (reference sequence). Trimming removed 11 bases from V and 8 bases from J, with 25 bases in between. DNA for the CDR3: TGTGCCCCCACCCCCGCAGGGCAATGTCGGGACACCATATATTTT. Translation gives CAPTPAGQCRDTIYF.

This chain joins TRBV5-8 and TRBJ2-5, with D maybe TRBD2 (7 bases). The CDR3 length is 14 residues. V lost 3 bases and J lost 4, with 13 bases in between. Germline V gives CDR1 SGHTS, CDR2 YDEGEE. The CDR3 region is CASSWRGGRETQYF. The CDR3 DNA follows: TGTGCCAGCAGCTGGAGGGGGGGGAGAGAGACCCAGTACTTC. The full variable domain, completed using reference TRBV5-8 and TRBJ2-5, is EAGVTQSPTHLIKTRGQQATLRCSPISGHTSVYWYQQALGLGLQFLLWYDEGEERNRGNFPPRFSGRQFPNYSSELNVNALELEDSALYLCASSWRGGRETQYFGPGTRLLVL.

The chain is built from TRBV9 and TRBJ2-4; possibly TRBD1 for D (5 bases). Germline CDR1 is SGDLS and CDR2 is YYNGEE. This CDR3 spans 19 amino acids. Between the trimmed V and J ends, which lost 0 bases and 0 bases, there was a span of 19 bases. The DNA for the CDR3 is TGTGCCAGCAGCGTAGGTTTAAGGGGAACAACGCTAGCCAAAAACATTCAGTACTTC. Translating gives CASSVGLRGTTLAKNIQYF.

The chain joins TRBV19 to TRBJ2-1; the D is unclear. Between the trimmed V and J ends, which lost 4 bases and 7 bases, there was a span of 11 bases. Germline CDR1 is LNHDA and CDR2 is SQIVND (reference sequence). The CDR3 totals 13 residues. The DNA for the CDR3 is TGTGCCAGTAGTACCACCTTCCGGAATGAGCAGTTCTTC. As protein: CASSTTFRNEQFF.

The chain combines TRBV2 with TRBJ1-5, with D unresolved. CDR3 length: 13 amino acids. V lost 3 bases to trimming and J lost 3 bases, with 6 bases between them. Germline assignment: CDR1 SNHLY and CDR2 FYNNEI. CDR3 sequence reads: CASSDPFNQPQHF. The CDR3 bases are TGTGCCAGCAGTGACCCATTCAATCAGCCCCAGCATTTT. Full variable domain (outside the CDR3, taken from reference TRBV2 and TRBJ1-5): EPEVTQTPSHQVTQMGQEVILRCVPISNHLYFYWYRQILGQKVEFLVSFYNNEISEKSEIFDDQFSVERPDGSNFTLKIRSTKLEDSAMYFCASSDPFNQPQHFGDGTRLSIL.

The gene calls are TRBV6-6 and TRBJ2-3; 7 bases align to TRBD1. Germline values: CDR1 MNHNY, CDR2 SVGAGI (reference sequence). The CDR3 extends over 16 amino acids. V was pared by 4 bases and J by 0 bases, with 7 bases of the junction left unmatched. The CDR3: CASSSRGQTSTDTQYF. CDR3 DNA: TGTGCCAGCAGTTCCAGGGGACAGACTAGCACAGATACGCAGTATTTT.

The CDR3 region has the DNA TGTGCCAGCAGCGCCGGCGGGAGCTACCAAGAGACCCAGTACTTC. Amino acid sequence: CASSAGGSYQETQYF. V and J are TRBV9 and TRBJ2-5; TRBD2 aligns across 7 bases. V lost 3 bases and J lost 0; bases outside the gene matches: 5. Germline V gene sequence: CDR1 SGDLS, CDR2 YYNGEE. CDR3 length: 15 residues.

V and J are TRBV5-1 and TRBJ1-1, with 8 positions matching TRBD1. CDR1 and CDR2 from the germline V gene are SGHRS and YFSETQ. With 5 bases clipped from V and 5 bases from J, the junction kept 5 bases outside the gene matches. The CDR3 consists of 13 residues. The CDR3 is CASSSRGRTEAFF. The CDR3 DNA reads TGCGCCAGCAGTTCCAGGGGGCGGACTGAAGCTTTCTTT.

Only one count was recorded for this clone. The chain joins TRBV2 to TRBJ2-1; TRBD2 aligns across 8 bases. Per germline, CDR1 SNHLY and CDR2 FYNNEI. The V gene end was trimmed by 4 bases and the J gene end by 3 bases; junction bases not matched to a gene: 5. This CDR3 comprises 15 residues. This CDR3 reads CASSGVLAVYNEQFF. In DNA form, the CDR3 reads TGTGCCAGCAGTGGCGTACTAGCGGTCTACAATGAGCAGTTCTTC. The variable domain in full, with the rest retrieved from reference TRBV2 and TRBJ2-1, is EPEVTQTPSHQVTQMGQEVILRCVPISNHLYFYWYRQILGQKVEFLVSFYNNEISEKSEIFDDQFSVERPDGSNFTLKIRSTKLEDSAMYFCASSGVLAVYNEQFFGPGTRLTVL.